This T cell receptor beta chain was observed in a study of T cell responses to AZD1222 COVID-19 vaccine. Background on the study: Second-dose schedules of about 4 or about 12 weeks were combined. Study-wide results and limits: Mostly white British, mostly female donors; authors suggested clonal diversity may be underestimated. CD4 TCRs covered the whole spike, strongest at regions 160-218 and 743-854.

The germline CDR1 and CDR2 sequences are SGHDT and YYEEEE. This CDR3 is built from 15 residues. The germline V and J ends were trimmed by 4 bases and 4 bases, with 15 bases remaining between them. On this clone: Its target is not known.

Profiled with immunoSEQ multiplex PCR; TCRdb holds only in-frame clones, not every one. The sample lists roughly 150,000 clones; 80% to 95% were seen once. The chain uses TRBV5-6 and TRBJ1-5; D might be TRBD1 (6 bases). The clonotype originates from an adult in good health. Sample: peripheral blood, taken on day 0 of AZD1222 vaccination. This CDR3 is CASSQVGGGNQPQHF. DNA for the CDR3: TGTGCCAGCAGCCAAGTCGGGGGCGGTAATCAGCCCCAGCATTTT.